These 16 T cell receptor beta chains were all obtained from the same sample, sequenced in a study of blood T cell repertoires in COVID-19. Assay: immunoSEQ multiplex PCR; the TCRdb copy retains only in-frame clones and omits some. This sample has under 450,000 clones; 70% to 90% occur once, and the top ten carry around 12%. The sample consisted of peripheral blood. These receptors all stem from a woman in her forties or fifties with COVID-19, enrolled during active disease.

This chain links TRBV4-1 with TRBJ2-1; D might be TRBD1 (6 bases). Trimming removed 2 bases at V and 0 bases at J, with 20 bases between. Germline V gene sequence: CDR1 MGHRA, CDR2 YSYEKL. There are 19 residues in the CDR3. The CDR3 DNA reads as TGCGCCAGCAGCCAAATGCCCGCCGGCGCACAGGGCTCCTACAATGAGCAGTTCTTC. Its translation is CASSQMPAGAQGSYNEQFF.

The CDR3 coding sequence is TGTGCCAGCAGTTTATCCAGGCAAACAGCAAACACTGAAGCTTTCTTT. It translates to CASSLSRQTANTEAFF. The chain has TRBV27 and TRBJ1-1; D is unresolved. Germline V gives CDR1 MNHEY, CDR2 SMNVEV (reference sequence). V was cut by 0 bases and J by 2 bases, with 13 bases left in between. The CDR3 covers 16 residues.

The chain is built from TRBV14 and TRBJ1-2; D ambiguous. Germline V gene data show CDR1 as SGHDN and CDR2 as FVKESK. The CDR3 length is 14 residues. V lost 0 bases to trimming and J lost 4 bases, with 9 bases between them. The CDR3 sequence is CASSQDLDSYGYTF. CDR3 coding DNA: TGTGCCAGCAGCCAAGATCTAGACTCCTATGGCTACACCTTC.

V is TRBV10-3 and J is TRBJ1-3, with unresolved D. This CDR3 region has 14 residues. Germline CDR1 reads ENHRY; CDR2 reads SYGVKD. V was clipped by 6 bases and J by 0 bases, with 9 bases between them. CDR3 DNA sequence: TGTGCCATCAGACAATGGAGCTCTGGAAACACCATATATTTT. Protein product: CAIRQWSSGNTIYF.

This chain connects TRBV6-5 to TRBJ1-2; the match to TRBD1 covers 8 bases. J lost 4 bases, V lost 7 bases, and 8 bases had no gene match. The CDR3 runs to 14 residues. The germline V gene encodes CDR1 MNHEY and CDR2 SVGAGI. The CDR3 spells CASTSTGAIYGYTF. The CDR3 region has the DNA TGTGCCAGCACCTCGACAGGGGCGATCTATGGCTACACCTTC.

This clone was observed a single time. This rearrangement joins TRBV9 to TRBJ1-1, with 7 bases that match TRBD1. The V gene's germline CDR1 is SGDLS and CDR2 YYNGEE. The CDR3 spans 12 residues. The V segment lost 4 bases and the J segment 11 bases; nucleotides outside the gene matches: 8. The CDR3 DNA sequence: TGTGCCAGCAGCACAGGGGTGGGTACGGCTTTCTTT. Translation gives CASSTGVGTAFF.

There are many counts of this clone. This rearrangement joins TRBV9 to TRBJ1-6; D unclear. V lost 0 bases and J lost 14, with 12 bases in between. Per germline, CDR1 SGDLS and CDR2 YYNGEE. This CDR3 contains 13 residues. For the CDR3, the DNA is TGTGCCAGCAGCGTAGCGCCTGAGGCCGCCCTCCACTTT. This gives the protein CASSVAPEAALHF.

The chain joins TRBV24-1 to TRBJ2-2, with D tentatively TRBD1 (7 bases). Looked up from germline, CDR1 is KGHDR and CDR2 is SFDVKD. The CDR3 spans 14 residues. Between the trimmed V and J ends, which lost 9 bases and 2 bases, there was a span of 12 bases. In DNA, the CDR3 is TGTGCCACCGCGGGACAGACAAACACCGGGGAGCTGTTTTTT. Protein sequence: CATAGQTNTGELFF.

The rearrangement uses TRBV6-1 and TRBJ1-5, with a tentative D call TRBD1 (5 bases). The CDR3 is made up of 15 amino acids. Between the trimmed V and J ends, which lost 1 base and 2 bases, there was a span of 9 bases. Germline assignment: CDR1 MNHNS and CDR2 SASEGT. Here the CDR3 DNA reads TGTGCCAGCAGTGAAGTCGGCAGGGGCAATCAGCCCCAGCATTTT. This encodes CASSEVGRGNQPQHF.

The chain joins TRBV28 to TRBJ1-4; 11 nucleotides line up with TRBD1. The CDR3 has 15 residues. Germline V gene lookup returns CDR1 MDHEN and CDR2 SYDVKM. Trimming at V came to 3 bases and at J to 6 bases, leaving 3 bases not matched to a gene. CDR3 protein: CASSLGGQGDEKLFF. The CDR3 DNA reads TGTGCCAGCAGTTTGGGGGGACAGGGGGATGAAAAACTGTTTTTT.

The chain carries TRBV5-1 and TRBJ2-7; D perhaps matches TRBD1 (5 bases). Trimming took off 0 bases at V and 0 bases at J, with 13 bases between the two ends. The CDR3 covers 16 residues. Germline assignment: CDR1 SGHRS and CDR2 YFSETQ. The chain's CDR3 is CASSLGVGAPSYEQYF. Written as DNA, the CDR3 is TGCGCCAGCAGCTTGGGTGTAGGGGCACCCTCCTACGAGCAGTACTTC.

The J gene is TRBJ1-1, the V gene TRBV5-1; 10 bases are a match to TRBD1. This CDR3 contains 16 residues. V trimming: 0 bases; J trimming: 5 bases; junction bases outside the gene matches: 7. Looked up from germline, CDR1 is SGHRS and CDR2 is YFSETQ. CDR3 in amino acids: CASSLETGGWGTEAFF. In nucleotides, the CDR3 is TGCGCCAGCAGCTTGGAGACAGGGGGCTGGGGGACTGAAGCTTTCTTT.

The chain joins TRBV11-1 to TRBJ1-3, with unresolved D. Deletions cut 5 bases from V and 8 bases from J, with 10 bases between. This CDR3 contains 12 residues. Germline lookup yields CDR1 SGHAT and CDR2 FQDESV (reference sequence). DNA of the CDR3: TGTGCCAGCAGCCCAGTCGGGGACACCATATATTTT. It codes for CASSPVGDTIYF.

This clone has just a few counts. Distinct nucleotide sequences in the sample also encode this CDR3. The chain recombines TRBV19 with TRBJ1-1; 8 nucleotides match TRBD1. In germline, CDR1 is LNHDA, CDR2 SQIVND (reference sequence). The V segment lost 6 bases and the J segment 4 bases; nucleotides outside the gene matches: 4. This CDR3 contains 13 residues. The chain's CDR3 is CASRLTGGTEAFF. CDR3 nucleotides: TGTGCCAGTAGACTAACAGGGGGCACTGAAGCTTTCTTT.

This chain links TRBV18 with TRBJ2-3; 7 bases match TRBD2. V lost 5 bases to trimming and J lost 2 bases; unmatched junction nucleotides: 7. Germline CDR1 reads KGHSH; CDR2 reads LQKENI. The CDR3 loop spans 15 amino acids. CDR3 sequence (DNA): TGTGCCAGCTCAACCGCTAGCGGCCTCACAGATACGCAGTATTTT. Translated, it gives CASSTASGLTDTQYF.

V and J are TRBV19 and TRBJ2-3; 14 bases line up with TRBD2. Trimming at V came to 2 bases and at J to 6 bases, leaving 7 bases not matched to a gene. In germline, CDR1 is LNHDA, CDR2 SQIVND (reference sequence). The CDR3 is 17 amino acids. CDR3 DNA: TGTGCCAGTAGTATATCCCGGACTAGCGGGGGGTTGGATACGCAGTATTTT. This gives the protein CASSISRTSGGLDTQYF.